Described below is a single T cell receptor (beta chain) sequence and its context. This clonotype was found many times. The antigen this receptor binds is unknown. Base-call qualities are not available, and no considerably larger clone is one nucleotide away. The record originates from a study of early T cells in non-severe SARS-CoV-2 infection (dated by TCRdb to the early 2020s). For the study in its entirety: Bulk RNA from unsorted whole blood was used for TCR sequencing, so alpha and beta chains could not be paired. The study at large found these results: VDJdb matching was skewed toward anti-spike CD8 responses, so virus-specific expansions were likely underestimated and private and CD4 specificities were missed.

A case-control design nested within a healthcare worker cohort in London, UK, was used, with weekly nasopharyngeal swab PCR tests and blood sampling performed. Healthcare workers were enrolled in the week of the UK lockdown, from 23 to 31 March 2020, and were followed every week for up to roughly 16 weeks. The CDR3 runs 13 residues from the cysteine to the phenylalanine. Solely the CDR3 DNA is kept, with 39 bases framed from the first base. V sheds 8 bases and J sheds 5 bases, leaving 12 bases between their ends. From a lookup of the germline V gene, CDR1 and CDR2 are SGHAT and FQNNGV. To prepare the library, 5' RACE was applied. The listed sequencing device is NextSeq 500. The TCR library protocol attached unique molecular identifiers to individual cDNA molecules to correct for sequencing error and PCR bias. Both TCR alpha and beta chains were sequenced, and tight co-correlation was observed between alpha and beta sequence abundances in each sample. The published analysis was carried out like this. V gene, J gene and CDR3 annotation of TCR sequences was performed with Decombinator V4. Expanded TCRs were defined as changing significantly between any two time points under a Poisson model with p below 0.0001. TCR abundances were normalised to the total number of TCRs sequenced per sample and expressed as counts per million. TRAV1-2 paired with TRAJ12, TRAJ20 or TRAJ33 defined MAIT TCRs, while TRAV10 paired with TRAJ18 defined iNKT TCRs. VDJdb, accessed 1 November 2021, was searched for CMV, EBV and SARS-CoV-2 annotated TCRs, excluding TCRs annotated for multiple antigens. Using fastp at Q25 and MiXCR, TCRdb reprocessed the public reads and kept productive beta chains. Records with the same CDR3 protein are collapsed into one entry carrying the most frequent genes and DNA. The V and J calls come from TCRdb's annotation, not from the publication. In this sample the table shows tens of thousands of distinct CDR3 sequences, 9.5% of which occur a single time. About 5.6% of the sample goes to the ten largest clones.

The sequence was collected from an adult who was a healthcare worker with PCR-confirmed SARS-CoV-2 infection or an uninfected control (not recorded which). The rearranged chain carries TRBV11-2 and TRBJ2-2; TRBD2 is perhaps the D gene, given 7 matching bases. The sequenced sample consisted of whole blood. The sequenced DNA: TGTGCCAGCCGGGGGGCGGGAACCGGGGAGCTGTTTTTT. This translates into CASRGAGTGELFF. With all but the CDR3 taken from the reference TRBV11-2 and TRBJ2-2 genes, the full variable domain is: EAGVAQSPRYKIIEKRQSVAFWCNPISGHATLYWYQQILGQGPKLLIQFQNNGVVDDSQLPKDRFSAERLKGVDSTLKIQPAKLEDSAVYLCASRGAGTGELFFGEGSRLTVL.